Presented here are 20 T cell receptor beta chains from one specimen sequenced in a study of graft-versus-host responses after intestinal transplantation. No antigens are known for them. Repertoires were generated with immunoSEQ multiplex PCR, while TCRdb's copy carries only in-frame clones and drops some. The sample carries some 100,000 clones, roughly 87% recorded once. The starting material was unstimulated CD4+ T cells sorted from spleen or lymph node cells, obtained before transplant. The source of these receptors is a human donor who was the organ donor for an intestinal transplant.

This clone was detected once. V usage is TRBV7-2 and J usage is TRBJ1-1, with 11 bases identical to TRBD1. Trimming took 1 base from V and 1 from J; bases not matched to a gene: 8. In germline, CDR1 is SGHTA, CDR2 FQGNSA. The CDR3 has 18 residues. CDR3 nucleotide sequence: TGTGCCAGCAGCTTAGGAGGGACAGGGGGGCCCAGGAACACTGAAGCTTTCTTT. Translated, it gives CASSLGGTGGPRNTEAFF.

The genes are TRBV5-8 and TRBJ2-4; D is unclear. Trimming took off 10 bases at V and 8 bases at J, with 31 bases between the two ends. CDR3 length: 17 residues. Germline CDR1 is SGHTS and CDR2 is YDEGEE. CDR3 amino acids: CASNQADGRAAKDIQYF. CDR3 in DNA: TGTGCCTCAAACCAGGCCGACGGCCGGGCGGCTAAAGACATTCAGTACTTC.

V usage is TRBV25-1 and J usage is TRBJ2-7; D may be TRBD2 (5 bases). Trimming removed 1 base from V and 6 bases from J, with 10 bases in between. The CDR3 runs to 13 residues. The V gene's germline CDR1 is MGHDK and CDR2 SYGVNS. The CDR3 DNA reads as TGTGCCAGCAGTGAATCCGGGGTTCTCGAGCAGTACTTC. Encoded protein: CASSESGVLEQYF.

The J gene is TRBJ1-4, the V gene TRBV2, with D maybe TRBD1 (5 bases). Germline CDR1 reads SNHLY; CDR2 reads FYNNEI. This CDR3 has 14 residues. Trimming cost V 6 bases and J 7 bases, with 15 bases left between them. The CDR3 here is CASRVRVISEKLFF. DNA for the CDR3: TGTGCCAGCAGAGTCAGGGTTATTAGTGAAAAACTGTTTTTT.

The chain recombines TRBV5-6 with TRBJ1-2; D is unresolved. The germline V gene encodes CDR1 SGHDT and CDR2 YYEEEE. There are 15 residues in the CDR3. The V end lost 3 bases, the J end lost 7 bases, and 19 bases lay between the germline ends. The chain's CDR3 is CASSSRNDGLGGYTF. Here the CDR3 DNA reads TGTGCCAGCAGCTCTAGAAACGACGGCCTGGGTGGCTACACCTTC.

Written as DNA, the CDR3 is TGCGCCAGCAGCCAAGAGCTAGGACAGGACTCTGGGGCCAACGTCCTGACTTTC. Amino acids: CASSQELGQDSGANVLTF. The gene calls are TRBV4-1 and TRBJ2-6; 7 positions agree with TRBD1. This CDR3 has 18 amino acids. V lost 0 bases to trimming and J lost 0 bases; unmatched junction nucleotides: 5. Germline assignment: CDR1 MGHRA and CDR2 YSYEKL.

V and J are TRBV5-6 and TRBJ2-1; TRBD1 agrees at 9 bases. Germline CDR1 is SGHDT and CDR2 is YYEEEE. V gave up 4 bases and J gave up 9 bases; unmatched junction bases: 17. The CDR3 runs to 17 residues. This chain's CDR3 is CASSPATQGAFLSEQFF. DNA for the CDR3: TGTGCCAGCAGCCCCGCTACACAGGGGGCGTTTTTAAGTGAGCAGTTCTTC.

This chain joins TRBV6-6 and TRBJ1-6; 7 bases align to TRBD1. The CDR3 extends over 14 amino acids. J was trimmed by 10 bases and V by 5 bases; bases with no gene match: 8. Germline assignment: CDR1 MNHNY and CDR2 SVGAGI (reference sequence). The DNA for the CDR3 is TGTGCCAGCAGTCGGCGACAGGGTGAATCACCCCTCCACTTT. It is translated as CASSRRQGESPLHF.

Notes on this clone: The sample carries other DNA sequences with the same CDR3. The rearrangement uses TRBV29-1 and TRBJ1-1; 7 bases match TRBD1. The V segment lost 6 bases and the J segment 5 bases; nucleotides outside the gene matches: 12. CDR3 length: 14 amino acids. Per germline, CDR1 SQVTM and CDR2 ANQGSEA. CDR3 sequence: CSVEVQGRNTEAFF. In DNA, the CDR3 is TGCAGCGTCGAGGTACAGGGGAGGAATACTGAAGCTTTCTTT.

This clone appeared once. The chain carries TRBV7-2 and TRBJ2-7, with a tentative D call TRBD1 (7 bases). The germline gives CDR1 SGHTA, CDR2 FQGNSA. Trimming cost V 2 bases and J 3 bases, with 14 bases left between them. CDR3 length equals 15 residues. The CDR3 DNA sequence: TGTGCCAGCAGCTTAATTGCGGGACAGAGCTACGAGCAGTACTTC. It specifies CASSLIAGQSYEQYF.

In DNA, the CDR3 is TGCGCCAGCAGCTTGCCCACAACCGGACGGCCCTACGAGCAGTACTTC. Amino acid sequence: CASSLPTTGRPYEQYF. The gene calls are TRBV5-1 and TRBJ2-7; D ambiguous. Trimming removed 1 base from V and 2 bases from J, with 16 bases in between. The CDR3 is made up of 16 amino acids. Germline V gene lookup returns CDR1 SGHRS and CDR2 YFSETQ.

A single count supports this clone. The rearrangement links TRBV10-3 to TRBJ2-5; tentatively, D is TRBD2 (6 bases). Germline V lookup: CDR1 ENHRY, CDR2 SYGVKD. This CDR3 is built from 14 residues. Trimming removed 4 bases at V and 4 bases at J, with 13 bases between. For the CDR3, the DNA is TGTGCCATCAGTGCCCCAGCGGGCGGAGAGACCCAGTACTTC. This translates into CAISAPAGGETQYF.

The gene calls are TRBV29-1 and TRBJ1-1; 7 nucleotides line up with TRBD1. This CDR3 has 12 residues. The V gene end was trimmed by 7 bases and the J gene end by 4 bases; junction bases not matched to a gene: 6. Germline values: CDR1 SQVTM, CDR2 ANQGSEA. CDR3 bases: TGCAGCGCAACAGGGGTCGGCACTGAAGCTTTCTTT. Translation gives CSATGVGTEAFF.

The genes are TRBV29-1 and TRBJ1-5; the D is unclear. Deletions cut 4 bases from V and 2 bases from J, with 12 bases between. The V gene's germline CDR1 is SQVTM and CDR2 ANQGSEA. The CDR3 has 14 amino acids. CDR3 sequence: CSVAAAGGNQPQHF. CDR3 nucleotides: TGCAGCGTTGCGGCAGCAGGTGGCAATCAGCCCCAGCATTTT.

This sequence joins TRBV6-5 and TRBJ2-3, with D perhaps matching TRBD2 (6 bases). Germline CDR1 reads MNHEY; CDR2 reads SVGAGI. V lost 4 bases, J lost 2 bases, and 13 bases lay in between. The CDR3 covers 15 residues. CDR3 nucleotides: TGTGCCAGCAGTTTATGGCGGGGAAACACAGATACGCAGTATTTT. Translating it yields CASSLWRGNTDTQYF.

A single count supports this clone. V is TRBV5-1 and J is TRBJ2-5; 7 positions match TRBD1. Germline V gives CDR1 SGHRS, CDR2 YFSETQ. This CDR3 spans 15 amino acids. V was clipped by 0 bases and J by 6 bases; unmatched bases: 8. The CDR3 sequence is CASSLEGADGKTQYF. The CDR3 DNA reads TGCGCCAGCAGCTTGGAGGGGGCCGATGGAAAGACCCAGTACTTC.

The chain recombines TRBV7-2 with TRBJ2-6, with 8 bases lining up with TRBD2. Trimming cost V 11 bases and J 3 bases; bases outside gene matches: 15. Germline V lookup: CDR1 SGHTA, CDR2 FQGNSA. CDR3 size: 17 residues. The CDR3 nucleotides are TGTGCCGCAACCGGTCGGGAGGGAGGTAGTGGGGCCAACGTCCTGACTTTC. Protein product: CAATGREGGSGANVLTF.

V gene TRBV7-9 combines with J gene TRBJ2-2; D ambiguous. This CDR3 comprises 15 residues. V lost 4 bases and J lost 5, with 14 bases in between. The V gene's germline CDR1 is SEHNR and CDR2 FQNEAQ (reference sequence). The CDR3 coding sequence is TGTGCCAGCAGCTACCCCCCTCTAGGGACCGGGGAGCTGTTTTTT. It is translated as CASSYPPLGTGELFF.

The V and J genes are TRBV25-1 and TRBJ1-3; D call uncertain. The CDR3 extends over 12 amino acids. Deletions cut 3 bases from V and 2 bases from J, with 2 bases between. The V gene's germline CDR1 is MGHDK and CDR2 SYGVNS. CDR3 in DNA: TGTGCCAGCAGTGAGCCTGGAAACACCATATATTTT. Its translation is CASSEPGNTIYF.

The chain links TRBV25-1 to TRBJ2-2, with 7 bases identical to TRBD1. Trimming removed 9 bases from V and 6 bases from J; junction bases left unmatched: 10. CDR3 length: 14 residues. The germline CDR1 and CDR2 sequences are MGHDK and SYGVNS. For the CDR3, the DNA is TGTGCCAGTTCCCGGGACAGCGTGGCCGGGGAGCTGTTTTTT. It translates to CASSRDSVAGELFF.